Described below is a single T cell receptor beta chain sequence and its context. Its antigen is unidentified. TCRdb fed the RT-PCR reads into MiXCR, producing one record per CDR3 protein. The sample has some 200,000 distinct CDR3 sequences; approximately 12% are singletons. The data derive from a study of response to subunit inactivated influenza vaccine. V shed 5 bases and J shed 4 bases, with 14 bases lying between them. The CDR3 is made up of 14 amino acids. Germline assignment: CDR1 SGHVS and CDR2 FQNEAQ. Overall study results and limits: It was the authors' suggestion that each seasonal influenza vaccination recruits few new T cells.

This same sample was also taken into another study, of T cells expressing NK-cell markers. That work contributes: TCR beta cDNA was made by 5'RACE template switching with UMIs. The authors derived TCR beta repertoires from sorted CD3+CD56+NKG2C+, CD3+CD56+NKG2C- and CD3+CD56-NKG2C+ T cells. The study found these clonotypes also leading the CD3+CD56-NKG2C+ fraction in a few donors.

This chain joins TRBV7-8 and TRBJ2-5; D unresolved. This TCR derives from a man between 50 and 59 years old who received an inactivated influenza vaccine. Specimen: CD8+ T cells sorted from PBMCs, collected approximately 13 days after vaccination. The DNA of the CDR3 is TGTGCCAGCAGCCTGGGTGTGGTAGGAGAGACCCAGTACTTC. This sequence encodes CASSLGVVGETQYF.